This T cell receptor beta chain was observed in a study of post-analysis software for immune sequencing data. Overall study findings and caveats: Same-batch samples co-clustered strongly by F measure. Five TRBV segments, including TRBV5-6, TRBV5-1 and TRBV20-1, were more frequent in patients than controls.

Sequencing libraries made from TCR beta cDNA carried unique molecular identifiers. The yield from about 1 to 10 million T cells was roughly 500,000 cDNA molecules in total. TCRdb reprocessed the PCR reads via MiXCR and lists one record per CDR3 protein. Of just over 250,000 distinct CDR3 sequences listed, 30% to 45% are singletons. With 0 bases removed from V and 9 bases from J, the gap between germline ends came to 18 bases. Germline V gene data show CDR1 as SQVTM and CDR2 as ANQGSEA. The CDR3 runs to 15 residues. Regarding this clonotype: Its cognate antigen is unknown.

This clonotype was sampled from a girl aged 10-17 years with multiple sclerosis. Specimen: blood. The J gene is TRBJ2-1, the V gene TRBV29-1; D may be TRBD2 (6 bases). The CDR3 bases are TGCAGCGTTGAAGATGCTGGGACTCCCTCTTCTGAGCAGTTCTTC. As protein: CSVEDAGTPSSEQFF.